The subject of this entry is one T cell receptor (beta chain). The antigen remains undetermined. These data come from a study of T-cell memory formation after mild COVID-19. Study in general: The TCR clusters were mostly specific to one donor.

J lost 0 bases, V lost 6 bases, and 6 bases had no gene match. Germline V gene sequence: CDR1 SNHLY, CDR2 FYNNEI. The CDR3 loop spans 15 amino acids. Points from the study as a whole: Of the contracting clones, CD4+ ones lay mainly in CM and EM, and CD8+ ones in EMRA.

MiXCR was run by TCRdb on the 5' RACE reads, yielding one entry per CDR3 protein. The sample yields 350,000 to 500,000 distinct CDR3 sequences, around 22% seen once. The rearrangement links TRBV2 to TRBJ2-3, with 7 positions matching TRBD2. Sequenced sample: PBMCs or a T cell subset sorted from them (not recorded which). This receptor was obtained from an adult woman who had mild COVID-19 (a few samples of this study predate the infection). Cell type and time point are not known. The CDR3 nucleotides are TGTGCCAGCAGCGAGCGGGGTTGGAGCACAGATACGCAGTATTTT. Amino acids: CASSERGWSTDTQYF.